The 27 T cell receptor beta chains below were found in one sample sequenced in a study of PD-1 blockade in classical Hodgkin lymphoma. This table comes from immunoSEQ multiplex PCR, and its TCRdb copy is limited to in-frame clones, with some not included. This table has some 23,000 clones, around 80% appearing once. Each patient's relapse followed autologous stem cell transplantation, and brentuximab vedotin exposure varied. Sample: peripheral blood mononuclear cells (PBMCs), taken before the second cycle of nivolumab. These receptors originate from a human donor with classical Hodgkin lymphoma.

The gene calls are TRBV4-2 and TRBJ2-4; 9 bases map to TRBD2. Trimming took 0 bases from V and 0 from J; bases not matched to a gene: 9. The CDR3 totals 19 residues. Germline V gene sequence: CDR1 LGHNA, CDR2 YNFKEQ. CDR3 in amino acids: CASSQDGWAGGLAKNIQYF. In DNA, the CDR3 is TGTGCCAGCAGCCAAGATGGTTGGGCGGGGGGGCTAGCCAAAAACATTCAGTACTTC.

This chain links TRBV6-5 with TRBJ2-7, with a tentative D call TRBD1 (6 bases). Trimming took off 4 bases at V and 2 bases at J, with 12 bases between the two ends. Germline lookup yields CDR1 MNHEY and CDR2 SVGAGI. The CDR3 runs 14 residues. The CDR3 sequence is CASSSGRGTYEQYF. The CDR3 DNA reads TGTGCCAGCAGTTCGGGCAGGGGAACCTACGAGCAGTACTTC.

V usage is TRBV11-2 and J usage is TRBJ2-5; D uncertain. CDR1 and CDR2 (germline): SGHAT, FQNNGV. This CDR3 has 14 amino acids. Trimming removed 2 bases at V and 5 bases at J, with 12 bases between. The CDR3 DNA follows: TGTGCCAGCAGCTTACGAGGCAATCGGGAGACCCAGTACTTC. Its translation is CASSLRGNRETQYF.

V usage is TRBV4-1 and J usage is TRBJ2-7; no reliable D call. The CDR3 runs to 16 residues. Germline CDR1 and CDR2: MGHRA and YSYEKL. Trimming stripped 2 bases from V and 0 bases from J, with 14 bases between. Here the CDR3 reads CASSQQVASSSYEQYF. The DNA of the CDR3 is TGCGCCAGCAGCCAACAAGTGGCCTCTAGCTCCTACGAGCAGTACTTC.

This chain uses TRBV5-3 with TRBJ1-5; D remains ambiguous. TRBV5-3 is an ORF, and what it does is uncertain. With 2 bases removed from V and 3 bases from J, the gap between germline ends came to 18 bases. CDR3 length: 17 residues. CDR3 DNA: TGTGCCAGAAGCTTAGCCGACTCGGACGGAGACAATCAGCCCCAGCATTTT. Translated, it gives CARSLADSDGDNQPQHF.

This rearrangement joins TRBV7-2 to TRBJ2-3; D gene uncertain. From germline, CDR1 is SGHTA and CDR2 FQGNSA. The CDR3 loop spans 11 amino acids. V lost 0 bases to trimming and J lost 5 bases, with 0 bases between them. The CDR3 is CASSLADTQYF. The CDR3, as DNA: TGTGCCAGCAGCTTAGCAGATACGCAGTATTTT. Looking up the rest from reference TRBV7-2 and TRBJ2-3 gives the full variable domain: GAGVSQSPSNKVTEKGKDVELRCDPISGHTALYWYRQSLGQGLEFLIYFQGNSAPDKSGLPSDRFSAERTGGSVSTLTIQRTQQEDSAVYLCASSLADTQYFGPGTRLTVL.

This clone was seen once. This sequence joins TRBV19 and TRBJ1-3; 8 nucleotides agree with TRBD1. The trim removed 7 bases at V and 0 bases at J, leaving 14 bases unmatched. The CDR3 is 18 amino acids. The germline V gene has CDR1 LNHDA and CDR2 SQIVND (reference sequence). CDR3 sequence: CASMTGTGGFLSGNTIYF. CDR3 in DNA: TGTGCCAGTATGACCGGGACAGGAGGATTCCTCTCTGGAAACACCATATATTTT.

The chain links TRBV23-1 to TRBJ1-6; TRBD1 is a possible D gene (6 bases). TRBV23-1 qualifies as an ORF whose function is uncertain. V gave up 3 bases and J gave up 10 bases, with 16 bases separating them. The CDR3 length is 15 residues. CDR3 amino acids: CASSHGRRQASPLHF. In nucleotides, the CDR3 is TGCGCCAGCAGTCATGGTCGGAGACAGGCCTCACCCCTCCACTTT.

This chain joins TRBV7-2 and TRBJ2-3; D gene uncertain. Looked up from germline, CDR1 is SGHTA and CDR2 is FQGNSA. With 2 bases removed from V and 7 bases from J, the gap between germline ends came to 10 bases. The CDR3 totals 13 residues. Here the CDR3 DNA reads TGTGCCAGCAGCTTAAGTATTACAAATACGCAGTATTTT. Protein product: CASSLSITNTQYF.

This clone has more than one count but fewer than ten. V and J are TRBV14 and TRBJ2-3; 10 positions agree with TRBD2. The CDR3 covers 17 residues. CDR1 SGHDN and CDR2 FVKESK come from the germline V gene. Trimming at V came to 6 bases and at J to 1 base, leaving 10 bases not matched to a gene. Here the CDR3 DNA reads TGTGCCAGCAGTCAACCTAGCGGGAGAACTGGCACAGATACGCAGTATTTT. It codes for CASSQPSGRTGTDTQYF. The entire variable domain, with the rest obtained from reference TRBV14 and TRBJ2-3, is as follows: EAGVTQFPSHSVIEKGQTVTLRCDPISGHDNLYWYRRVMGKEIKFLLHFVKESKQDESGMPNNRFLAERTGGTYSTLKVQPAELEDSGVYFCASSQPSGRTGTDTQYFGPGTRLTVL.

The genes are TRBV6-1 and TRBJ1-6; TRBD1 is a possible D gene (5 bases). CDR1 MNHNS and CDR2 SASEGT come from the germline V gene. Trimming removed 3 bases from V and 6 bases from J, with 21 bases in between. This CDR3 spans 18 amino acids. The CDR3 sequence is CASSDAQGRGRANSPLHF. The CDR3 bases are TGTGCCAGCAGTGACGCTCAAGGGAGGGGACGGGCTAATTCACCCCTCCACTTT.

In its sample, this clone was seen once. The chain has TRBV6-6 and TRBJ1-1; D gene ambiguous. V gave up 5 bases and J gave up 9 bases, with 7 bases separating them. CDR3 length: 10 amino acids. CDR1 is MNHNY and CDR2 is SVGAGI in the germline V gene (reference sequence). The DNA for the CDR3 is TGTGCCAGCAGTAGAGATAAAGCTTTCTTT. As protein: CASSRDKAFF.

The chain has TRBV9 and TRBJ2-3; D remains ambiguous. The CDR3 is 14 residues long. The germline V gene encodes CDR1 SGDLS and CDR2 YYNGEE. Trimming removed 4 bases at V and 0 bases at J, with 9 bases between. The CDR3 nucleotides read TGTGCCAGCAGCCCGCACATTAGCACAGATACGCAGTATTTT. Encoded protein: CASSPHISTDTQYF.

This chain joins TRBV7-8 and TRBJ2-3; 7 positions match TRBD2. Trimming removed 1 base from V and 2 bases from J; junction bases left unmatched: 6. Germline V gives CDR1 SGHVS, CDR2 FQNEAQ. The CDR3 has 16 amino acids. DNA of the CDR3: TGTGCCAGCAGCTTAGGGGCGGGGGAGAACACAGATACGCAGTATTTT. It encodes CASSLGAGENTDTQYF.

This rearrangement joins TRBV5-4 to TRBJ2-2; D not certain. Trimming pared 2 bases from V and 4 bases from J, leaving 15 bases between. CDR1 is SGHNT and CDR2 is YYREEE in the germline V gene (reference sequence). The CDR3 is 16 residues long. CDR3 amino acids: CASSFRSNMSTGELFF. The CDR3 nucleotides read TGTGCCAGCAGCTTTAGATCTAACATGAGCACCGGGGAGCTGTTTTTT. Combining the CDR3 with reference TRBV5-4 and TRBJ2-2 gives the whole variable domain ETGVTQSPTHLIKTRGQQVTLRCSSQSGHNTVSWYQQALGQGPQFIFQYYREEENGRGNFPPRFSGLQFPNYSSELNVNALELDDSALYLCASSFRSNMSTGELFFGEGSRLTVL.

This clone was counted once. This chain connects TRBV30 to TRBJ2-5; D is unclear. Germline V gene data show CDR1 as GTSNPN and CDR2 as SVGIG (reference sequence). There are 16 residues in the CDR3. Trimming pared 0 bases from V and 2 bases from J, leaving 16 bases between. The CDR3 reads CAWSVGSTRSQETQYF. CDR3 nucleotide sequence: TGTGCCTGGAGTGTCGGCAGCACCCGGTCGCAAGAGACCCAGTACTTC.

This sequence joins TRBV6-6 and TRBJ1-4, with a possible D match to TRBD1 (6 bases). V was pared by 2 bases and J by 7 bases, with 17 bases between. Looked up from germline, CDR1 is MNHNY and CDR2 is SVGAGI (reference sequence). This CDR3 comprises 16 residues. This CDR3 reads CASSYVSGGLGEKLFF. Here the CDR3 DNA reads TGTGCCAGCAGTTACGTATCGGGGGGGCTCGGTGAAAAACTGTTTTTT.

The rearrangement links TRBV4-1 to TRBJ1-2, with TRBD1 identical over 11 bases. Per germline, CDR1 MGHRA and CDR2 YSYEKL. V trimming: 0 bases; J trimming: 4 bases; junction bases outside the gene matches: 4. This CDR3 has 16 residues. CDR3 in DNA: TGCGCCAGCAGCCAAGATGGGGACAGGGGGACCTATGGCTACACCTTC. Translating gives CASSQDGDRGTYGYTF.

This chain connects TRBV18 to TRBJ2-5; D perhaps matches TRBD1 (6 bases). Germline CDR1 is KGHSH and CDR2 is LQKENI. V was pared by 2 bases and J by 5 bases, with 18 bases between. This CDR3 comprises 16 residues. The CDR3 reads CASSPFRGQNVETQYF. CDR3 coding DNA: TGTGCCAGCTCACCATTCAGGGGCCAAAATGTGGAGACCCAGTACTTC.

Notes on this clone: Its ends do not fully match the called genes, so a read error is possible. This chain uses TRBV6-4 with TRBJ2-2, with unresolved D. Germline loops: CDR1 MRHNA, CDR2 SNTAGT. This CDR3 spans 14 amino acids. CDR3 sequence (DNA): TGTGCCAGCAGTTACTCGATCAAGGTAGAGGAGCTGTTTTTT. Translation gives CASSYSIKVEELFF.

The chain carries TRBV9 and TRBJ2-3; 10 bases agree with TRBD2. The CDR3 loop spans 16 amino acids. CDR1 and CDR2 from the germline V gene are SGDLS and YYNGEE. V lost 2 bases and J lost 4; bases outside the gene matches: 7. The CDR3 region has the DNA TGTGCCAGCAGCGTGGTTCTAGCGGGAGAAGCAGATACGCAGTATTTT. This encodes CASSVVLAGEADTQYF.

J is TRBJ2-2 and V is TRBV10-3; D ambiguous. CDR1 and CDR2 from the germline V gene are ENHRY and SYGVKD. V dropped 2 bases and J dropped 7 bases, with 8 bases sitting between them. The CDR3 is made up of 13 amino acids. CDR3 residues: CAISEGVYGELFF. As DNA, the CDR3 is TGTGCCATCAGTGAGGGCGTGTACGGGGAGCTGTTTTTT.

The chain is built from TRBV11-2 and TRBJ2-7; D is undetermined. Germline values: CDR1 SGHAT, CDR2 FQNNGV. V lost 4 bases to trimming and J lost 4 bases, with 11 bases between them. The CDR3 loop spans 13 amino acids. The CDR3 here is CASSSLAAYEQYV. The CDR3 DNA follows: TGTGCCAGCAGCTCCCTCGCAGCGTACGAGCAGTACGTC.

The chain links TRBV30 to TRBJ1-6; D not certain. Germline V gene lookup returns CDR1 GTSNPN and CDR2 SVGIG (reference sequence). The ends were cut back, 2 bases at V and 5 bases at J, with 7 bases in the middle. This CDR3 comprises 13 residues. The CDR3 reads CAWSKENNSPLHF. The CDR3 bases are TGTGCCTGGAGTAAGGAAAATAATTCACCCCTCCACTTT.

The rearrangement uses TRBV7-2 and TRBJ1-1, with D unclear. The CDR3 is made up of 13 amino acids. Between the trimmed V and J ends, which lost 6 bases and 2 bases, there was a span of 10 bases. Germline loops: CDR1 SGHTA, CDR2 FQGNSA. This CDR3 reads CASSSTGNTEAFF. The CDR3 coding sequence is TGTGCCAGCAGTTCCACGGGAAACACTGAAGCTTTCTTT.

V is TRBV6-1 and J is TRBJ2-7; TRBD2 matches at 8 bases. With 7 bases clipped from V and 0 bases from J, the junction kept 8 bases outside the gene matches. The germline V gene encodes CDR1 MNHNS and CDR2 SASEGT. CDR3 size: 15 residues. The CDR3 loop reads CASTLTGGSSYEQYV. The CDR3 region has the DNA TGTGCCAGCACTCTAACGGGGGGGTCCTCCTACGAGCAGTACGTC.

The chain recombines TRBV4-2 with TRBJ1-5, with 10 bases fitting TRBD1. CDR1 is LGHNA and CDR2 is YNFKEQ in the germline V gene. Trimming removed 2 bases from V and 4 bases from J; junction bases left unmatched: 5. This CDR3 has 16 amino acids. The CDR3: CASSQTGTGDNQPQHF. CDR3 bases: TGTGCCAGCAGCCAAACTGGGACAGGGGATAATCAGCCCCAGCATTTT.